The present TCR beta chain was sequenced within a study of control samples from healthy donors and cancer patients. Clones were sequenced by immunoSEQ multiplex PCR, and TCRdb holds only the in-frame ones, with some missing. The table includes 70,000 to 85,000 clones, 91% detected once. Germline lookup yields CDR1 LGHNA and CDR2 YNFKEQ. The length of the CDR3 is 15 residues. The V segment lost 1 base and the J segment 6 bases; nucleotides outside the gene matches: 8. The specimen sequenced was blood. The origin of this receptor is a man aged 50-60 years in good health. V usage is TRBV4-2 and J usage is TRBJ1-2; TRBD1 matches 7 bases. CDR3 amino acids: CASSQGTGASNGYTF. In DNA, the CDR3 is TGTGCCAGCAGCCAAGGTACAGGGGCTAGCAATGGCTACACCTTC.